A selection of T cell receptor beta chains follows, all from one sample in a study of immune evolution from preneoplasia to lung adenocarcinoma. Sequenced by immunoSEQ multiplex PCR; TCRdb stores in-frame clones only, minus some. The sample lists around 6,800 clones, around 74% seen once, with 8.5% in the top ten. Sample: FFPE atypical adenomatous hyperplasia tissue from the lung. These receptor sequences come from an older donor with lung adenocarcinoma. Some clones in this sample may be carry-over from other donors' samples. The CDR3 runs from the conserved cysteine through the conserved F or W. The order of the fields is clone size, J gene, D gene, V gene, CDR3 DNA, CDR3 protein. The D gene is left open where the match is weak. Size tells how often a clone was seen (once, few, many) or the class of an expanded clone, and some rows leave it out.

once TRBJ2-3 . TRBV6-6 TGTGCCAGCAGCCTATTATCGGGGGCTACGCAGTATTTT CASSLLSGATQYF
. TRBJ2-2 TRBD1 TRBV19 TGTGCCAGCAGGGACAGGTCCAACACCGGGGAGCTGTTTTTT CASRDRSNTGELFF
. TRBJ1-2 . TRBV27 TGTGCCAGCAGTTTGGACAATAACTATGGCTACACCTTC CASSLDNNYGYTF
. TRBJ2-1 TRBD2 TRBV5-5 TGTGCCAGCAGCGGACTAGCTAACTCCTACAATGAGCAGTTCTTC CASSGLANSYNEQFF
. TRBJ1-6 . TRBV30 TGTGCCTGGAGTGTGGGACATCATAATTCACCCCTCCACTTT CAWSVGHHNSPLHF
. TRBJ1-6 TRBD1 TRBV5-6 TGTGCCAGCAGCCCAGGACAGGGCCGATCACCCCTCCACTTT CASSPGQGRSPLHF
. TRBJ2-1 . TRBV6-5 TGTGCCAGCAGTTACTCGAACTCAAATGGATACAATGAGCAGTTCTTC CASSYSNSNGYNEQFF
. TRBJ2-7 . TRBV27 TGTGCCAGCAGTTTATCACAGCTTTCCTACGAGCAGTACTTC CASSLSQLSYEQYF
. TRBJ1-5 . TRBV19 TGTGCCAGTCAGAGAGGGGCCGCCTATAGCAATCAGCCCCAGCATTTT CASQRGAAYSNQPQHF
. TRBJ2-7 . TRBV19 TGTGCCAGTAGTATCCAAAGCGGGTTTTACTACGAGCAGTACTTC CASSIQSGFYYEQYF
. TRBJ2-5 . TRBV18 TGTGCCAGCTCACCACCAGTTCGCGGGGACCAGTACTTC CASSPPVRGDQYF
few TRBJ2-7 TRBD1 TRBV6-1 TGTGCCAGCGAAGGACAGGGCTACGAGCAGTACTTC CASEGQGYEQYF
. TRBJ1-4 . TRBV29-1 TGCAGCGCTCAAGGTGGGGGGGACGGTGAAAAACTGTTTTTT CSAQGGGDGEKLFF
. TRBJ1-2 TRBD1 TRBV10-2 TGCGCCAGCAGTCTTGACAGGGGTCGGTATGGCTACACCTTC CASSLDRGRYGYTF
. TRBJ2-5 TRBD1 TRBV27 TGTGCCAGCAGTTTGACCGGGACAGGGGGCGGGGAGACCCAGTACTTC CASSLTGTGGGETQYF
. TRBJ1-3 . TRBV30 TGTGCCTGGGAACCGGGACGGAGAAACACCATATATTTT CAWEPGRRNTIYF
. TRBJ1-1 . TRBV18 TGTGCCAGCTCACCACGGGTAGAGAACACTGAAGCTTTCTTT CASSPRVENTEAFF
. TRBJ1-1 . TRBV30 TGTGCCTGGTCGGGCTCGAACACTGAAGCTTTCTTT CAWSGSNTEAFF
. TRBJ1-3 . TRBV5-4 TGTGCCAGCAGCGGGGGTCTCTCTGGAAACACCATATATTTT CASSGGLSGNTIYF
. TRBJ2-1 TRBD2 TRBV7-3 TGTGCCAGCTCAGCTAGCGGGGGAGCCAATGAGCAGTTCTTC CASSASGGANEQFF
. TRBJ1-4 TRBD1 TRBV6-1 TGTGCCAGCAGGCCAAGGACAGGGGGAGAAAAACTGTTTTTT CASRPRTGGEKLFF
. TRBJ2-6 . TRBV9 TGTGCCAGCAGCGTAGCCACACTTGGGGCCAACGTCCTGACTTTC CASSVATLGANVLTF
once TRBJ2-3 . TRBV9 TGTGCCAGCAGCGACCGGTTTGGCACAGATACGCAGTATTTT CASSDRFGTDTQYF
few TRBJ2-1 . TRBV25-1 TGTGCCAGCAGTCCACAGAGTGAGCAGTTCTTC CASSPQSEQFF
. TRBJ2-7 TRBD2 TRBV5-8 TGTGCCAGCAGCTACACACTAGCGGGGGACTACGAGCAGTACTTC CASSYTLAGDYEQYF
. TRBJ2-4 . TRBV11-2 TGTGCCAGCAGCTTAGACCACGGGAACATTCAGTACTTC CASSLDHGNIQYF
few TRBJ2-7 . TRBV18 TGTGCCAGCTCCCAAGGACGGGCCTACGAGCAGTACTTC CASSQGRAYEQYF
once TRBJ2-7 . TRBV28 TGTGCCAGCAGTTTATATAGCCGCGAGCAGTACTTC CASSLYSREQYF
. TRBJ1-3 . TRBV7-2 TGTGCCAGCAGCTTAGGTCCCGGCAGGGGTGATGGAAACACCATATATTTT CASSLGPGRGDGNTIYF
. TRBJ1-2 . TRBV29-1 TGCAGCGTCTTCAGGAGTCCCTATGGCTACACCTTC CSVFRSPYGYTF
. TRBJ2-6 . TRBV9 TGTGCCAGCAGTAAAGACACCTCTGGGGCCAACGTCCTGACTTTC CASSKDTSGANVLTF
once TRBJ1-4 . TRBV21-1 TGTGCCAGCAGCACCGGGCTGGGAACTAATGAAAAACTGTTTTTT CASSTGLGTNEKLFF
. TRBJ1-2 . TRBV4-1 TGCGCCAGCAGCCGGCAAGACAGTATCTATGGCTACACCTTC CASSRQDSIYGYTF
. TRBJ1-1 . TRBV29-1 TGCAGCGTCCGAGGAGTTTTTGGGGAGAATGAAGCTTTCTTT CSVRGVFGENEAFF
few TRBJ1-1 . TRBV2 TGTGCCAGCAGTGAAGGCAGGTTGAACACTGAAGCTTTCTTT CASSEGRLNTEAFF
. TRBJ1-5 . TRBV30 TGTGCCTGGAGTCCGGGGGCGAGTCAGCCCCAGCATTTT CAWSPGASQPQHF
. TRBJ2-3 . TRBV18 TGTGCCAGCTCACCACCACAAAACCTAGCAACAGATACGCAGTATTTT CASSPPQNLATDTQYF
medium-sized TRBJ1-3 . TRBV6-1 TGTGCCAGCAGGATGACTATGGACTCTGGAAACACCATATATTTT CASRMTMDSGNTIYF
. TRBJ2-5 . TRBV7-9 TGTGCCAGCAGCTCCGGACTGCTCCAAGAGACCCAGTACTTC CASSSGLLQETQYF
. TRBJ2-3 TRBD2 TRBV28 TGTGCCAGCAGTGACCCTAGCGGACTCACAGATACGCAGTATTTT CASSDPSGLTDTQYF
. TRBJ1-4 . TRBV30 TGTGCCTGGTCTTCTAATGAAAAACTGTTTTTT CAWSSNEKLFF
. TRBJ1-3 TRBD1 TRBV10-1 TGCGCCAGCAGTCCCGGGACAGGAGCCTCTGGAAACACCATATATTTT CASSPGTGASGNTIYF
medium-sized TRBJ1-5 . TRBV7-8 TGTGCCAGCAGCTCCCGGACCCTGGATCAGCCCCAGCATTTT CASSSRTLDQPQHF
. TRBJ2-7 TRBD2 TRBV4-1 TGCGCCAGCAGCCAAGATAGAACTAGCGGGACCCACGAGCAGTACTTC CASSQDRTSGTHEQYF
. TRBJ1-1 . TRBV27 TGTGCCAGCAGAGGGAGTTCAAACACTGAAGCTTTCTTT CASRGSSNTEAFF